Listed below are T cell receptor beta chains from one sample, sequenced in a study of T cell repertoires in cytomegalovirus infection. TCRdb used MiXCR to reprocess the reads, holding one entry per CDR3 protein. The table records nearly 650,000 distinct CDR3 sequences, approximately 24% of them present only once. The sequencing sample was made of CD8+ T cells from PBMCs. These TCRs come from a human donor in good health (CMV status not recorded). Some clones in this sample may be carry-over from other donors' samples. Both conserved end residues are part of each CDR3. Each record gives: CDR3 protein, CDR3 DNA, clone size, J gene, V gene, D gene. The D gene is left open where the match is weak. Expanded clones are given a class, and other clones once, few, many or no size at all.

cdr3_aa: CASSFGQDYEQYF
cdr3_nt: TGTGCCAGCAGTTTCGGCCAGGACTACGAGCAGTACTTC
clone_size: few
j_call: TRBJ2-7
v_call: TRBV12-3/TRBV12-4
d_call: -

cdr3_aa: CASSSSETQYF
cdr3_nt: TGTGCCAGCAGCTCCTCGGAGACCCAGTACTTC
clone_size: many
j_call: TRBJ2-5
v_call: TRBV7-9
d_call: -

cdr3_aa: CASSLGGQFGAQYF
cdr3_nt: TGTGCCAGCAGCTTAGGAGGACAGTTCGGGGCCCAGTACTTC
clone_size: many
j_call: TRBJ2-5
v_call: TRBV11-2
d_call: -

cdr3_aa: CASSLEETGNYYTGELFF
cdr3_nt: TGTGCCAGCAGCTTAGAAGAAACCGGGAACTACTACACCGGGGAGCTGTTTTTT
clone_size: many
j_call: TRBJ2-2
v_call: TRBV7-2
d_call: -

cdr3_aa: CASSETGYSYEQYF
cdr3_nt: TGTGCCAGCAGCGAAACAGGGTACTCCTACGAGCAGTACTTC
clone_size: -
j_call: TRBJ2-7
v_call: TRBV2
d_call: -

cdr3_aa: CASSPKGSWHNNSPLHF
cdr3_nt: TGCGCCAGCAGCCCAAAGGGGTCCTGGCATAATAATTCACCCCTCCACTTT
clone_size: -
j_call: TRBJ1-6
v_call: TRBV5-1
d_call: -

cdr3_aa: CAISEFRDSSSLVGYTF
cdr3_nt: TGTGCCATCAGTGAATTCAGGGACAGCTCCTCGCTGGTAGGCTACACCTTC
clone_size: -
j_call: TRBJ1-2
v_call: TRBV10-3
d_call: TRBD1

cdr3_aa: CATRSGDTDTQYF
cdr3_nt: TGTGCCACGCGGAGCGGGGACACAGATACGCAGTATTTT
clone_size: few
j_call: TRBJ2-3
v_call: TRBV7-9
d_call: TRBD2

cdr3_aa: CSARDRGGAYEQYF
cdr3_nt: TGCAGTGCTAGAGATCGGGGGGGGGCCTACGAGCAGTACTTC
clone_size: few
j_call: TRBJ2-7
v_call: TRBV20-1
d_call: TRBD2

cdr3_aa: CASSISGLSYNEQFF
cdr3_nt: TGTGCCAGTAGTATATCAGGGCTCTCCTACAATGAGCAGTTCTTC
clone_size: -
j_call: TRBJ2-1
v_call: TRBV19
d_call: -

cdr3_aa: CASRSGSSGDPYEQYF
cdr3_nt: TGTGCCAGTAGGTCGGGGAGTTCTGGCGATCCCTACGAGCAGTACTTC
clone_size: -
j_call: TRBJ2-7
v_call: TRBV7-9
d_call: -

cdr3_aa: CACSGRGRNNNEQFF
cdr3_nt: TGTGCCTGTAGCGGGAGGGGGCGAAACAACAATGAGCAGTTCTTC
clone_size: -
j_call: TRBJ2-1
v_call: TRBV19
d_call: TRBD2

cdr3_aa: CASSIETETSNQPQHF
cdr3_nt: TGTGCCAGTAGTATAGAGACAGAGACTAGCAATCAGCCCCAGCATTTT
clone_size: many
j_call: TRBJ1-5
v_call: TRBV19
d_call: -

cdr3_aa: CASSLTGATYEQYF
cdr3_nt: TGTGCCAGTAGCCTGACAGGGGCCACCTACGAGCAGTACTTC
clone_size: few
j_call: TRBJ2-7
v_call: TRBV19
d_call: TRBD1

cdr3_aa: CASSYSKDSGFETQYF
cdr3_nt: TGTGCCAGCAGTTACTCGAAAGACAGTGGATTTGAGACCCAGTACTTC
clone_size: many
j_call: TRBJ2-5
v_call: TRBV6-6
d_call: -